The rows below give T cell receptor beta chains drawn from one sample of a study of cytomegalovirus exposure and HLA in healthy donors. TCRdb keeps only in-frame clones here, not all; method: immunoSEQ multiplex PCR. This sample has 150,000 to 200,000 clones, with roughly 80% found just once. The sequencing sample was made of PBMCs. The source of these receptors is a female donor in good health and CMV-seronegative. The CDR3 runs from the conserved cysteine through the conserved F or W. Fields, in order: D gene, clone size, CDR3 length, J gene, V gene, CDR3 DNA, CDR3 protein. D genes are given only for firm matches. Only some rows state a clone size, as once, few, many or a class for expanded clones.

D: TRBD1
size: -
length: 15
J: TRBJ1-5
V: TRBV5-1
DNA: TGCGCCAGCAGCGCCTCAGGGGGTTCCAATCAGCCCCAGCATTTT
CDR3: CASSASGGSNQPQHF

D: TRBD2
size: -
length: 15
J: TRBJ2-3
V: TRBV6-1
DNA: TGTGCCAGCAGTTCACTAGCGGGGGGGCCAGATACGCAGTATTTT
CDR3: CASSSLAGGPDTQYF

D: -
size: -
length: 11
J: TRBJ2-5
V: TRBV30
DNA: TGTGCCTGGGCAGTTAAAGAGACCCAGTACTTC
CDR3: CAWAVKETQYF

D: TRBD2
size: -
length: 16
J: TRBJ2-3
V: TRBV6-1
DNA: TGTGCCAGCAGTGAAGCGGCTAGCGGGGGGGCCCTTACGCAGTATTTT
CDR3: CASSEAASGGALTQYF

D: TRBD2
size: -
length: 15
J: TRBJ2-5
V: TRBV5-1
DNA: TGCGCCAGCGCCGAAGGACTAGCGGGGCAAGAGACCCAGTACTTC
CDR3: CASAEGLAGQETQYF

D: TRBD1
size: -
length: 16
J: TRBJ1-4
V: TRBV7-3
DNA: TGTGCCAGCAGCTTAACTAAGGCCGGACAGGATGAAAAACTGTTTTTT
CDR3: CASSLTKAGQDEKLFF

D: -
size: -
length: 18
J: TRBJ2-1
V: TRBV5-1
DNA: TGCGCCAGCAGCTTGTTATCCAGCGGAGCTCAGGCCTACAATGAGCAGTTCTTC
CDR3: CASSLLSSGAQAYNEQFF

D: -
size: -
length: 16
J: TRBJ2-3
V: TRBV12-2
DNA: TGTGCAGGGCAAGGGGGGGACAGGGGCAGACGTAACTCGCAGTATTTT
CDR3: CAGQGGDRGRRNSQYF

D: -
size: -
length: 13
J: TRBJ1-1
V: TRBV25-1
DNA: TGTGCCAGCAGTCCACAGGCGAACACTGAAGCTTTCTTT
CDR3: CASSPQANTEAFF

D: TRBD2
size: -
length: 16
J: TRBJ2-1
V: TRBV4-2
DNA: TGTGCCAGCAGCCAAGGGCTAGCGGGAGGGGACAATGAGCAGTTCTTC
CDR3: CASSQGLAGGDNEQFF

D: -
size: -
length: 15
J: TRBJ2-5
V: TRBV6-5
DNA: TGTGCCAGCAGTTCGTCCGACAGTCCGGCCGTTACCCAGTACTTC
CDR3: CASSSSDSPAVTQYF

D: TRBD1
size: -
length: 16
J: TRBJ1-1
V: TRBV6-6
DNA: TGTGCCAGCAGTGGGACAGAGCCCCTCATGAACACTGAAGCTTTCTTT
CDR3: CASSGTEPLMNTEAFF

D: -
size: -
length: 14
J: TRBJ2-5
V: TRBV27
DNA: TGTGCCAGCAGTCCGAACAGCAACCAAGAGACCCAGTACTTC
CDR3: CASSPNSNQETQYF

D: -
size: -
length: 13
J: TRBJ2-7
V: TRBV27
DNA: TGTGCCAGCAGTTCCCTGGAGGTTTCCGAGCAGTACTTC
CDR3: CASSSLEVSEQYF

D: -
size: -
length: 16
J: TRBJ2-6
V: TRBV19
DNA: TGTGCCAGTAGTATTGCCAGGGGCTCTGGGGCCAACGTCCTGACTTTC
CDR3: CASSIARGSGANVLTF

D: TRBD2
size: -
length: 17
J: TRBJ2-1
V: TRBV4-3
DNA: TGCGCCAGCAGCCAAGATTTAGGCCTAGCGGGGGGGAATGAGCAGTTCTTC
CDR3: CASSQDLGLAGGNEQFF

D: -
size: once
length: 14
J: TRBJ2-5
V: TRBV6-1
DNA: TGTGCCAGCAACCTAGGGGGGGACCAAGAGACCCAGTACTTC
CDR3: CASNLGGDQETQYF

D: -
size: -
length: 15
J: TRBJ2-3
V: TRBV5-1
DNA: TGCGCCAGCAGCGAGGGACAAATCAGCACAGATACGCAGTATTTT
CDR3: CASSEGQISTDTQYF

D: -
size: once
length: 16
J: TRBJ1-5
V: TRBV5-5
DNA: TGTGCCAGCAGCTTGTCGGGTATCGGAGGAAATCAGCCCCAGCATTTT
CDR3: CASSLSGIGGNQPQHF